Shown below are 14 T cell receptor beta chains from a single sample sequenced in a study of OX40 agonist ivuxolimab in advanced cancers. Generated by immunoSEQ multiplex PCR, the TCRdb table keeps only in-frame clones and is missing some. The sample holds 130,000 or so clones; about 92% are singletons and the top ten take over 0.8%. Material: CD4+ or CD8+ T cells sorted from blood, obtained in a trial of the OX40 agonist ivuxolimab. Every receptor here comes from an adult with an advanced solid tumor such as melanoma, head and neck, liver or kidney cancer.

In its sample, this clone was seen once. This chain uses TRBV9 with TRBJ1-3; no clear D. V dropped 0 bases and J dropped 0 bases, with 13 bases sitting between them. CDR3 length: 17 residues. CDR1 and CDR2 (germline): SGDLS, YYNGEE. The CDR3: CASSVAPLHSSGNTIYF. CDR3 sequence (DNA): TGTGCCAGCAGCGTAGCCCCCTTACATAGCTCTGGAAACACCATATATTTT.

The chain is built from TRBV28 and TRBJ2-3; 12 bases are shared with TRBD2. The CDR3 has 13 amino acids. Germline CDR1 and CDR2: MDHEN and SYDVKM. This CDR3 is CLSLAGGDGTQYF. The DNA for the CDR3 is TGTCTAAGCCTAGCGGGAGGGGATGGTACGCAGTATTTT.

The chain has TRBV7-2 and TRBJ1-3; the match to TRBD1 covers 7 bases. J lost 4 bases, V lost 4 bases, and 10 bases had no gene match. Germline-derived CDR1 and CDR2 are SGHTA and FQGNSA. The CDR3 totals 16 residues. The CDR3 DNA sequence: TGTGCCAGCAGCTCGTCAGGGGGTTTAGCAGGAAACACCATATATTTT. This encodes CASSSSGGLAGNTIYF.

The chain joins TRBV6-6 to TRBJ2-7; 10 positions agree with TRBD1. With V trimmed by 10 bases and J by 0 bases, 6 bases remained unmatched. The CDR3 sequence is 14 residues long. Germline V lookup: CDR1 MNHNY, CDR2 SVGAGI (reference sequence). CDR3 loop: CATGQGGGSYEQYF. The CDR3 DNA reads TGTGCCACTGGACAGGGGGGGGGCTCCTACGAGCAGTACTTC.

Regarding this clone: The sample has other DNA sequences that encode this CDR3 too. J is TRBJ2-5 and V is TRBV5-1, with D tentatively TRBD2 (6 bases). There are 14 residues in the CDR3. V lost 1 base, J lost 2 bases, and 9 bases lay in between. Looked up from germline, CDR1 is SGHRS and CDR2 is YFSETQ. This chain's CDR3 is CASSLMGRQETQYF. CDR3 in DNA: TGCGCCAGCAGCTTGATGGGGAGGCAAGAGACCCAGTACTTC.

The rearrangement links TRBV9 to TRBJ2-7; D possibly matches TRBD1 or TRBD2 (5 bases each). The CDR3 covers 15 residues. With 4 bases removed from V and 4 bases from J, the gap between germline ends came to 18 bases. Germline V gene data show CDR1 as SGDLS and CDR2 as YYNGEE. The CDR3 bases are TGTGCCAGCAGCCCTTCCGGGAACGGGGCTTACGAGCAGTACTTC. It is translated as CASSPSGNGAYEQYF.

This sequence joins TRBV2 and TRBJ2-5, with 14 bases that match TRBD2. The CDR3 is 18 amino acids. The germline V gene encodes CDR1 SNHLY and CDR2 FYNNEI. V was clipped by 6 bases and J by 4 bases; unmatched bases: 13. In nucleotides, the CDR3 is TGTGCCAGCAGGCCTCGACTAGCGGGAGGGGATTTGGGAGAGACCCAGTACTTC. Amino acids: CASRPRLAGGDLGETQYF.

The V and J genes are TRBV10-3 and TRBJ2-7, with 8 nucleotides matching TRBD1. Germline CDR1 reads ENHRY; CDR2 reads SYGVKD. The CDR3 sequence is 11 residues long. V lost 9 bases to trimming and J lost 5 bases; unmatched junction nucleotides: 3. The CDR3 region has the DNA TGTGCCATAGGACAGGGTAACGAGCAGTACTTC. Translation: CAIGQGNEQYF.

This clone is a singleton in its sample. The CDR3 is CASSLAFVFREQYF. The CDR3 nucleotides read TGTGCCAGCAGCTTGGCCTTCGTGTTTCGGGAGCAGTACTTC. The genes are TRBV5-6 and TRBJ2-7; D is ambiguous. Trimming stripped 0 bases from V and 7 bases from J, with 14 bases between. This CDR3 has 14 amino acids. CDR1 is SGHDT, CDR2 YYEEEE, per germline.

The chain joins TRBV10-3 to TRBJ2-7; D may be TRBD2 (5 bases). There are 15 residues in the CDR3. Germline CDR1 and CDR2: ENHRY and SYGVKD. V lost 4 bases to trimming and J lost 4 bases, with 17 bases between them. CDR3 nucleotides: TGTGCCATCAGTGCCCGGGCGGGTTCCGCTTACGAGCAGTACTTC. This codes for CAISARAGSAYEQYF.

The chain recombines TRBV6-5 with TRBJ1-2, with D unclear. There are 12 residues in the CDR3. Germline CDR1 reads MNHEY; CDR2 reads SVGAGI. The V end lost 11 bases, the J end lost 1 base, and 11 bases lay between the germline ends. CDR3 protein: CAARDGNYGYTF. CDR3 nucleotide sequence: TGTGCCGCCCGAGACGGTAACTATGGCTACACCTTC.

V and J are TRBV6-1 and TRBJ2-5; 8 bases match TRBD2. Matching the DNA end better, TRBJ2-7 makes the J call doubtful. The CDR3 spans 14 residues. From germline, CDR1 is MNHNS and CDR2 SASEGT. The CDR3 region is CASKDGSGNLEQYF. CDR3 nucleotides: TGTGCCAGCAAGGACGGTAGCGGGAACCTCGAGCAGTACTTC.

The chain combines TRBV27 with TRBJ1-1; a possible D gene is TRBD1 (5 bases). This CDR3 has 15 amino acids. The germline gives CDR1 MNHEY, CDR2 SMNVEV (reference sequence). The ends were cut back, 5 bases at V and 2 bases at J, with 15 bases in the middle. The CDR3 protein is CASSPPTAYNTEAFF. Here the CDR3 DNA reads TGTGCCAGCAGTCCCCCGACAGCATACAACACTGAAGCTTTCTTT.

V is TRBV10-3 and J is TRBJ1-1, with a tentative D call TRBD1 (6 bases). Germline lookup yields CDR1 ENHRY and CDR2 SYGVKD. The V and J ends lost 2 bases and 9 bases respectively, with 16 bases between them. The CDR3 loop spans 14 amino acids. The chain's CDR3 is CAISEPGGADKAFF. Written as DNA, the CDR3 is TGTGCCATCAGTGAGCCCGGGGGGGCAGATAAAGCTTTCTTT.